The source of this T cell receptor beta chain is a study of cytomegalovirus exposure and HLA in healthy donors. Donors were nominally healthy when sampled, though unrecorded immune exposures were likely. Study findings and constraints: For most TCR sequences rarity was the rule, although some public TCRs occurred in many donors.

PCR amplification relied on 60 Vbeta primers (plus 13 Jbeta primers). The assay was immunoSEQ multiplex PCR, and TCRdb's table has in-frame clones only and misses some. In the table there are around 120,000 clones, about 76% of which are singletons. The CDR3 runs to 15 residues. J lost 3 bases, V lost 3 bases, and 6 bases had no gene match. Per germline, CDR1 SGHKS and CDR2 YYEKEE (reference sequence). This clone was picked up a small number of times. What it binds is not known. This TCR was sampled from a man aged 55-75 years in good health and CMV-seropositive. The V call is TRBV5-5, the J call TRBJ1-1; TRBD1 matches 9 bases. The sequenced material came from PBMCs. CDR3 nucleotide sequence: TGTGCCAGCAGCTACCCGGGACAGGGTGACACTGAAGCTTTCTTT. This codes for CASSYPGQGDTEAFF.